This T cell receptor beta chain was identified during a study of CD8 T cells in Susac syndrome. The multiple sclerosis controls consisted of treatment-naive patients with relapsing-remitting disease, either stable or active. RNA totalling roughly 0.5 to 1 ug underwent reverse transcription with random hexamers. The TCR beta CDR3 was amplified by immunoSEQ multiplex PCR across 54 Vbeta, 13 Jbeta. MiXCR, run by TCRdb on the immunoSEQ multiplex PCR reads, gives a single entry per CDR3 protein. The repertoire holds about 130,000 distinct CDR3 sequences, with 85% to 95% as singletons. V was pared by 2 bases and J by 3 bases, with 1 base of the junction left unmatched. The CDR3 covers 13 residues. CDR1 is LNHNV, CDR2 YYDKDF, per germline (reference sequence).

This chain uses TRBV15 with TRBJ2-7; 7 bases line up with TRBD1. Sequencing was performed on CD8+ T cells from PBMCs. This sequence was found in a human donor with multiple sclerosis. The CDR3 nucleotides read TGTGCCACCAGCAGAAGGGACAGCTACGAGCAGTACTTC. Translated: CATSRRDSYEQYF.